Listed below are T cell receptor beta chains from one sample, sequenced in a study of T cells in Graves' hyperthyroidism and ophthalmopathy. TCRdb independently ran MiXCR on the multiplex PCR reads; one entry per CDR3 protein. The table records almost 350,000 distinct CDR3 sequences, 18% of them present only once. The sequenced sample consisted of blood. These receptors all come from a woman aged 40-49 years with Graves' ophthalmopathy. Both conserved end residues are part of each CDR3. D genes are given only for firm matches. Expanded clones get a size class; other rows say once, few or many, or leave the size out.

v_call,j_call,clone_size,d_call,cdr3_nt,cdr3_aa
TRBV12-3/TRBV12-4,TRBJ2-2,many,TRBD1,TGTGCCCGCAGTTCGGGACAGCACGGGGAGCTGTTTTTT,CARSSGQHGELFF
TRBV6-4,TRBJ2-2,many,TRBD2,TGTGCCAGCAGCCAGGGCGCTGAGCGGGATGCCGGGGAGCTGTTTTTT,CASSQGAERDAGELFF
TRBV30,TRBJ1-5,.,.,TGTGCCTGGAGTCCTACACGCGATCAGCCCCAGCATTTT,CAWSPTRDQPQHF
TRBV12-3/TRBV12-4,TRBJ1-1,many,.,TGTGCCAGCGGAATTGGGAACACTGAAGCTTTCTTT,CASGIGNTEAFF
TRBV2,TRBJ2-3,few,.,TGTGCCAGCAGTGTTGGTGCAACTAGCACAGATACGCAGTATTTT,CASSVGATSTDTQYF
TRBV7-2,TRBJ2-7,many,.,TGTGCCAGCAGCCCAGGGTGGGAGCAGTACTTC,CASSPGWEQYF
TRBV20-1,TRBJ2-7,many,.,TGCAGTGCTAGCTTTTCGGGCTACTCCTACGAGCAGTACTTC,CSASFSGYSYEQYF
TRBV5-1,TRBJ2-7,many,.,TGCGCCAGCAGCGAACAGGTAGCCTACGAGCAGTACTTC,CASSEQVAYEQYF
TRBV6-1,TRBJ1-5,many,.,TGTGCCAGCAGTGACTGGGAAAAGGGCAATCAGCCCCAGCATTTT,CASSDWEKGNQPQHF
TRBV6-1,TRBJ2-7,few,TRBD2,TGTGCCAGCAGTGAAAGGGCTAGCGGATCCTACGAGCAGTACTTC,CASSERASGSYEQYF
TRBV12-3/TRBV12-4,TRBJ2-5,many,.,TGTGCCAGCAGTCTTTGGTACCAAGAGACCCAGTACTTC,CASSLWYQETQYF
TRBV28,TRBJ1-5,.,.,TGTGCCAGCAGACCCGGGGGGAAGAGCAATCAGCCCCAGCATTTT,CASRPGGKSNQPQHF
TRBV12-3/TRBV12-4,TRBJ2-7,.,.,TGTGCCAGCAATCACAGGAGATTAAGCTCCTACGAGCAGTACTTC,CASNHRRLSSYEQYF
TRBV27,TRBJ2-2,many,.,TGTGCCAGCGGACACGGGAGTGTGTACACCGGGGAGCTGTTTTTT,CASGHGSVYTGELFF
TRBV12-3/TRBV12-4,TRBJ2-3,.,TRBD2,TGTGCCAGCAGACTAGCGGGAGCTACGCAGTATTTT,CASRLAGATQYF
TRBV2,TRBJ2-7,many,.,TGTGCCAGCAGTGTGAACGAGCAGTACTTC,CASSVNEQYF
TRBV12-3/TRBV12-4,TRBJ1-3,few,.,TGTGCCAGCTCTTTCCCCCATGGCCCTGGAAACACCATATATTTT,CASSFPHGPGNTIYF
TRBV12-3/TRBV12-4,TRBJ2-7,many,TRBD2,TGTGCCAGCAGTTTAGAGCGGGAGAGAGGCGAGCAGTACTTC,CASSLERERGEQYF
TRBV11-2,TRBJ2-7,few,.,TGTGCCAGCAGCTTAAACGGCTACGGGCAGTACTTC,CASSLNGYGQYF
TRBV7-2,TRBJ2-7,many,.,TGTGCCAGCAGCTTAGTGGCCCAACCCGGGGAGCAGTACTTC,CASSLVAQPGEQYF
TRBV29-1,TRBJ1-3,many,.,TGCAGCGTTGAAGACGGGGAAGCTGGAAACACCATATATTTT,CSVEDGEAGNTIYF
TRBV6-1,TRBJ2-4,many,TRBD1,TGTGCCAGCAGTGAAGCGCTTCTGAGGGACAGGGGGATTCAGTACTTC,CASSEALLRDRGIQYF
TRBV7-7,TRBJ2-5,.,.,TGTGCTAGCAGCACCGACAGCTTTACCCAAGAGACCCAGTACTTC,CASSTDSFTQETQYF
TRBV28,TRBJ1-5,many,.,TGTGCCAGCAGTTTTTTAGGACAGAGCAATCAGCCCCAGCATTTT,CASSFLGQSNQPQHF
TRBV27,TRBJ2-2,many,.,TGTGCCAGCAGTTTGGGGATGGGCACCGGGGAGCTGTTTTTT,CASSLGMGTGELFF
TRBV12-3/TRBV12-4,TRBJ1-1,many,.,TGTGCCAGCAGTATCCAGCGGGGGAACACTGAAGCTTTCTTT,CASSIQRGNTEAFF
TRBV7-2,TRBJ2-7,many,.,TGTGCCAGCAGCTTATCAAGAACCTACGAGCAGTACTTC,CASSLSRTYEQYF
TRBV18,TRBJ1-5,few,TRBD1,TGTGCCAGCTCACGTAAAGGACAGGGGGCGAATCAGCCCCAGCATTTT,CASSRKGQGANQPQHF
TRBV20-1,TRBJ2-7,many,.,TGCAGTGCTAGGCGCCCGAACCCCAACCGAGCCTACGAGCAGTACTTC,CSARRPNPNRAYEQYF
TRBV20-1,TRBJ1-2,.,.,TGCACTGCTAGAGATCAGAGGCCCATCTTC,CTARDQRPIF
TRBV30,TRBJ1-6,many,.,TGTGCCTGGAGTGTTCGGCAGGGCTATAATTCACCCCTCCACTTT,CAWSVRQGYNSPLHF
TRBV12-3/TRBV12-4,TRBJ1-3,many,TRBD1,TGTGCCAGCAGTCGGGGACAGTCTTCTGGAAACACCATATATTTT,CASSRGQSSGNTIYF
TRBV6-5,TRBJ1-1,many,.,TGTGCCAGCAGATCTGGGGTGACTGAAGCTTTCTTT,CASRSGVTEAFF
TRBV7-8,TRBJ1-1,many,.,TGTGCCAGCAGCTTAGAGCGGTGGGGCACTGAAGCTTTCTTT,CASSLERWGTEAFF
TRBV6-1,TRBJ2-7,many,TRBD1,TGTGCCAGCAGTGAGGGACAGGCCTACGAGCAGTACTTC,CASSEGQAYEQYF
TRBV5-1,TRBJ2-7,many,TRBD1,TGCGCCAGCAGCTTGGGACAGGGGGCCGACGAGCAGTACTTC,CASSLGQGADEQYF
TRBV6-1,TRBJ1-5,few,.,TGTGCCAGCGCCCAAGCTCGACGGAGCAGCAATCAGCCCCAGCATTTT,CASAQARRSSNQPQHF